The 10 T cell receptor beta chains below all came from one sample that was sequenced in a study of blood T cell repertoires in COVID-19 (TCRdb year 2020). Library preparation employed the immunoSEQ multiplex PCR assay. TCRdb re-hosts the immuneACCESS table, in-frame sequences only. Its copies lack some clones; in the studies checked, an unresolved V gene accounts for under half of them, and the cause for the rest is not known. The sample table shows about 100,000 clones, and around four fifths are seen once. In total, the top ten clones hold about an eighth of the sample. The sequenced sample was peripheral blood. The receptors stem from a man in his fifties or sixties with active or convalescent COVID-19.

This chain uses TRBV5-4 with TRBJ2-4, with TRBD1 matching 8 bases. Germline CDR1 SGHNT, CDR2 YYREEE (reference sequence). The CDR3 runs to 15 residues. V lost 4 bases, J lost 2 bases, and 5 bases stayed unmatched. CDR3 DNA: TGTGCCAGCAGCCTAAGGACAGGGACCAAAAACATTCAGTACTTC. Amino acids: CASSLRTGTKNIQYF. The variable domain in full, completed from reference TRBV5-4 and TRBJ2-4, reads ETGVTQSPTHLIKTRGQQVTLRCSSQSGHNTVSWYQQALGQGPQFIFQYYREEENGRGNFPPRFSGLQFPNYSSELNVNALELDDSALYLCASSLRTGTKNIQYFGAGTRLSVL.

The chain links TRBV21-1 to TRBJ2-7; the D call TRBD1 from the table was never checked on the DNA. TRBV21-1 represents a pseudogene. This CDR3 is built from 16 residues. The chain's CDR3 is CASSPSQGRSSYEQYF. The CDR3 region has the DNA TGTGCCAGCAGCCCATCACAGGGTCGGAGCTCCTACGAGCAGTACTTC.

The V call is TRBV5-1, the J call TRBJ2-3; a weak D match, TRBD2 (6 bases). Trimming removed 4 bases from V and 1 base from J, with 16 bases in between. Per germline, CDR1 SGHRS and CDR2 YFSETQ. There are 16 residues in the CDR3. The CDR3 DNA reads as TGCGCCAGCAGCCCGGGTGGGAGGAGGGGCACAGATACGCAGTATTTT. Its translation: CASSPGGRRGTDTQYF. The whole variable domain, filled in from reference TRBV5-1 and TRBJ2-3, reads KAGVTQTPRYLIKTRGQQVTLSCSPISGHRSVSWYQQTPGQGLQFLFEYFSETQRNKGNFPGRFSGRQFSNSRSEMNVSTLELGDSALYLCASSPGGRRGTDTQYFGPGTRLTVL.

The rearrangement joins TRBV11-2 to TRBJ2-1; a possible D gene is TRBD1 (5 bases). V was clipped by 3 bases and J by 9 bases, with 12 bases between them. The CDR3 contains 13 residues. Germline V gene data show CDR1 as SGHAT and CDR2 as FQNNGV. The chain's CDR3 is CASSFLGEGEQFF. In DNA, the CDR3 is TGTGCCAGCAGCTTTCTAGGGGAAGGTGAGCAGTTCTTC.

This clone was counted between two and nine times. The rearrangement links TRBV4-2 to TRBJ2-3; D possibly corresponds to TRBD2 (6 bases). In germline, CDR1 is LGHNA, CDR2 YNFKEQ. V shed 0 bases and J shed 6 bases, with 13 bases lying between them. The CDR3 loop spans 15 amino acids. The CDR3 DNA reads as TGTGCCAGCAGCCAAGACTTAGCGGAGTTTGATACGCAGTATTTT. It codes for CASSQDLAEFDTQYF.

The V gene is TRBV11-3, the J gene TRBJ2-7; 12 bases align to TRBD1. The CDR3 loop spans 16 amino acids. J was trimmed by 3 bases and V by 0 bases; bases with no gene match: 3. The germline CDR1 and CDR2 sequences are SGHNT and YENEEA. The CDR3: CASSLDGTGGHYEQYF. The CDR3 nucleotides read TGTGCCAGCAGCTTAGATGGGACAGGGGGCCACTACGAGCAGTACTTC.

CDR3 loop: CASSRQGARTEAFF. In nucleotides, the CDR3 is TGTGCCAGCAGTCGGCAGGGGGCGAGGACTGAAGCTTTCTTT. The rearrangement joins TRBV2 to TRBJ1-1; 8 nucleotides align to TRBD1. The CDR3 is 14 amino acids. Germline V gives CDR1 SNHLY, CDR2 FYNNEI. The ends lost 5 bases at V and 5 bases at J; junction bases unmatched: 7. Drawing the rest from reference TRBV2 and TRBJ1-1, the complete variable domain is EPEVTQTPSHQVTQMGQEVILRCVPISNHLYFYWYRQILGQKVEFLVSFYNNEISEKSEIFDDQFSVERPDGSNFTLKIRSTKLEDSAMYFCASSRQGARTEAFFGQGTRLTVV.

The rearrangement uses TRBV30 and TRBJ2-6; tentatively, D is TRBD2 (5 bases). V was cut by 5 bases and J by 0 bases, with 8 bases left in between. From germline, CDR1 is GTSNPN and CDR2 SVGIG (reference sequence). CDR3 size: 14 residues. CDR3 loop: CAWGRGSGANVLTF. The CDR3 nucleotides are TGTGCCTGGGGACGGGGCTCTGGGGCCAACGTCCTGACTTTC.

The V and J genes are TRBV24-1 and TRBJ2-1, with 8 bases identical to TRBD2. CDR1 and CDR2 (germline): KGHDR, SFDVKD. V shed 9 bases, J shed 4 bases, and the junction held 10 bases outside the gene matches. The CDR3 sequence is 15 residues long. CDR3 bases: TGTGCCACCCAACCGGGACTAGGAACGTACAATGAGCAGTTCTTC. Protein sequence: CATQPGLGTYNEQFF.

CDR3 bases: TGTGCCAGCGGCGGGGAGTCCTACGAGCAGTACTTC. Protein product: CASGGESYEQYF. The chain employs TRBV12-3 or TRBV12-4 and TRBJ2-7; TRBD2 might be the D (6 bases). The CDR3 contains 12 residues. V lost 8 bases and J 1 base, leaving 9 bases between the germline ends.